These T cell receptor beta chains were read from a single sample in a study of PD-L1 blockade in urothelial cancer. TCRdb's table, derived via immunoSEQ multiplex PCR, lists solely in-frame clones and lacks some. Among some 39,000 clones listed, around 84% were seen once. The material was PBMCs, obtained around atezolizumab (anti-PD-L1) treatment. The origin of the receptors is a man in his 70s with urothelial cancer. The CDR3 runs from the conserved cysteine through the conserved F or W. The order of the fields is CDR3 DNA, CDR3 protein, D gene, J gene, clone size, V gene. D genes are given only for firm matches. Clone size appears in some rows only: once, few, many, or a class for an expanded clone.

TGTGCCAGCAGCTTAGGGAGCGCAGATACGCAGTATTTT | CASSLGSADTQYF | NA | TRBJ2-3 | NA | TRBV7-3
TGTGCCAGCAGCCAAGGGGCCTACCAAGAGACCCAGTACTTC | CASSQGAYQETQYF | NA | TRBJ2-5 | NA | TRBV4-2
TGTGCCAGCAGCGTAGAATCTAGCCCCTCCTACGAGCAGTACTTC | CASSVESSPSYEQYF | NA | TRBJ2-7 | NA | TRBV9
TGTGCCAGCAGCGTAGGAGTAGCGACCCAAGAGACCCAGTACTTC | CASSVGVATQETQYF | NA | TRBJ2-5 | NA | TRBV9
TGTGCCAGCAGCTCCCGGACTAGCGGCCACAATGAGCAGTTCTTC | CASSSRTSGHNEQFF | TRBD2 | TRBJ2-1 | once | TRBV13
TGTGCCTGGAGTCCGTCCACAGATACGCAGTATTTT | CAWSPSTDTQYF | NA | TRBJ2-3 | NA | TRBV30
TGTGCCAGCGGCTCCGGGACAGGGAATCTTGAAGCTTTCTTT | CASGSGTGNLEAFF | TRBD1 | TRBJ1-1 | NA | TRBV6-5
TGTGCCAGCAGTCCAAGGGGGGGACGTGGTGAAAAACTGTTTTTT | CASSPRGGRGEKLFF | NA | TRBJ1-4 | NA | TRBV2
TGTGCCAGTAAGGACAAGAACTATGGCTACACCTTC | CASKDKNYGYTF | NA | TRBJ1-2 | NA | TRBV19
TGTGCCAGTAGTATAGTGACAGGGACAACTAATGAAAAACTGTTTTTT | CASSIVTGTTNEKLFF | TRBD1 | TRBJ1-4 | NA | TRBV19
TGCGCCAGCAGCTTCCACAGGGACAATGAGCAGTTCTTC | CASSFHRDNEQFF | NA | TRBJ2-1 | NA | TRBV5-1
TGTGCCAGCAGTCCCAGGACAGGGGGCAATCAGCCCCAGCATTTT | CASSPRTGGNQPQHF | TRBD1 | TRBJ1-5 | NA | TRBV28
TGTGCCAGCAGCTTGGCCAGAGGAGCGGGAGCCCTAGATACGCAGTATTTT | CASSLARGAGALDTQYF | TRBD2 | TRBJ2-3 | NA | TRBV5-8
TGCAGCGCTCTAGCGGAAGCCTACGAGCAGTACTTC | CSALAEAYEQYF | TRBD2 | TRBJ2-7 | NA | TRBV29-1
TGTGCCATCAGTGGGGGAGGGGCCTACGAGCAGTACTTC | CAISGGGAYEQYF | TRBD2 | TRBJ2-7 | NA | TRBV10-3
TGTGCCAGCACCCGGCCTAGATTAGCCAAAAACATTCAGTACTTC | CASTRPRLAKNIQYF | NA | TRBJ2-4 | once | TRBV28
TGTGCCAGCAGCTATCCGGGACAGGGTAGAGGCTACACCTTC | CASSYPGQGRGYTF | TRBD1 | TRBJ1-2 | NA | TRBV7-9
TGTGCCAGCAGCTTAGCCCCAGGGCGGACAGATACGCAGTATTTT | CASSLAPGRTDTQYF | NA | TRBJ2-3 | NA | TRBV7-6
TGTGCCAGTAGTATTAATTCGGGAGGGCTCTATCAGCCCCAGCATTTT | CASSINSGGLYQPQHF | NA | TRBJ1-5 | NA | TRBV19
TGTGCCAGCTCACCACGGGGGCTAGCGGGGGAAGAGACCCAGTACTTC | CASSPRGLAGEETQYF | TRBD2 | TRBJ2-5 | NA | TRBV18
TGCGCCAGCCAGCCTTCGGGATCCCAAGAGACCCAGTACTTC | CASQPSGSQETQYF | NA | TRBJ2-5 | NA | TRBV10-2
TGCGCCAGCAGCCAAGATCCGGCCGACAGGGTCTATGGCTACACCTTC | CASSQDPADRVYGYTF | TRBD1 | TRBJ1-2 | NA | TRBV4-1
TGTGCCAGCAGCCTGACAGAGAACACTGAAGCTTTCTTT | CASSLTENTEAFF | NA | TRBJ1-1 | NA | TRBV7-2
TGTGCTAGCAGCTTAGGGGCTAGCGTCAATGAGCAGTTCTTC | CASSLGASVNEQFF | NA | TRBJ2-1 | NA | TRBV7-7
TGCGCCAGCAGCCAAGATAGGGGCAGGGGACTGAACACTGAAGCTTTCTTT | CASSQDRGRGLNTEAFF | NA | TRBJ1-1 | NA | TRBV4-1
TGTGCCAGCAGTGCGATAAGGGGACTCGAAACCTACGAGCAGTACTTC | CASSAIRGLETYEQYF | NA | TRBJ2-7 | NA | TRBV6-1
TGTGCCAGCAGCGACAGTGACACTGAAGCTTTCTTT | CASSDSDTEAFF | NA | TRBJ1-1 | NA | TRBV2
TGTGCCAGCAGTGAGTTTACTAGCGGGAGTATGGGTGAGCAGTTCTTC | CASSEFTSGSMGEQFF | TRBD2 | TRBJ2-1 | NA | TRBV6-1
TGTGCCAGCAGCTTGGAACAGGGGCGGAAGACCCAGTACTTC | CASSLEQGRKTQYF | TRBD1 | TRBJ2-5 | NA | TRBV5-6
TGCGCCAGCAGAAAGACTAGCGGGAGGTTGGAAGATACGCAGTATTTT | CASRKTSGRLEDTQYF | TRBD2 | TRBJ2-3 | NA | TRBV10-2
TGTGCCAGCAGCCGTCTAACTAGCGGGAGAGGGGAGACCCAGTACTTC | CASSRLTSGRGETQYF | TRBD2 | TRBJ2-5 | NA | TRBV5-6
TGTGCCAGAAGCCCCCCGGGACAGAACTCTGGAAACACCATATATTTT | CARSPPGQNSGNTIYF | TRBD1 | TRBJ1-3 | NA | TRBV5-3
TGTGCCAGTAGTGGAGCGCCAATGAACACTGAAGCTTTCTTT | CASSGAPMNTEAFF | NA | TRBJ1-1 | once | TRBV19
TGCGCCAGCAGCTGGGAGAGCGGCTACGAGCAGTACTTC | CASSWESGYEQYF | NA | TRBJ2-7 | NA | TRBV5-1
TGCAGCGGGGGACAGGAGGTGGGGGAGCAGTACTTC | CSGGQEVGEQYF | TRBD1 | TRBJ2-7 | NA | TRBV29-1
TGTGCCAGCAGTTCAGGGACTAACTATGGCTACACCTTC | CASSSGTNYGYTF | NA | TRBJ1-2 | NA | TRBV28
TGCGCCAGCACCCTATTTCTCGGGAGCGGTAATGAGCAGTTCTTC | CASTLFLGSGNEQFF | NA | TRBJ2-1 | NA | TRBV5-1
TGTGCCAGCAGGGACAGTTCTTACGAGCAGTACTTC | CASRDSSYEQYF | NA | TRBJ2-7 | few | TRBV25-1
TGTGCCAGCAGTGAATTGGGGAACAGGGGCACTGAAGCTTTCTTT | CASSELGNRGTEAFF | TRBD1 | TRBJ1-1 | NA | TRBV2
TGCGCCAGCAGTGTTCCGTCTAGCACAGATACGCAGTATTTT | CASSVPSSTDTQYF | NA | TRBJ2-3 | NA | TRBV10-1